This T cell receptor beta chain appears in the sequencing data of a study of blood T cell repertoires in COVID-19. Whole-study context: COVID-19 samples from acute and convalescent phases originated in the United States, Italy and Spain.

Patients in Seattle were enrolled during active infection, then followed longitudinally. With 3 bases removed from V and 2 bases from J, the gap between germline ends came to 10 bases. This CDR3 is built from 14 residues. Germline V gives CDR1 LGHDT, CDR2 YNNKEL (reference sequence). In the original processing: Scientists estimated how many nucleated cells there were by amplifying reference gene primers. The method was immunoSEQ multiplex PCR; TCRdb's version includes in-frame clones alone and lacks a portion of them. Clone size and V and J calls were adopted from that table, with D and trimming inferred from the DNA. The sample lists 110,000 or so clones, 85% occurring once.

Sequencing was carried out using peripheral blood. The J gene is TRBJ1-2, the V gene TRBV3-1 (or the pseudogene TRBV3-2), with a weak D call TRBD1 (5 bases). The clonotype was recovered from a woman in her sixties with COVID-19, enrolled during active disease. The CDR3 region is CASSQAGRNYGYTF. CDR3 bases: TGTGCCAGCAGCCAGGCAGGGCGGAACTATGGCTACACCTTC.